The 7 T cell receptor beta chains in this list originate from one sample, sequenced in a study of blood T cell repertoires in COVID-19 (TCRdb year 2020). Library construction relied on the immunoSEQ multiplex PCR assay. TCRdb took over this immuneACCESS table, retaining in-frame rearrangements with V and J assigned. Such tables are incomplete; in checked studies, under half of the missing clones stem from an unresolved V gene, and the remainder is unexplained. This sample has under 350,000 clones in its table, and around 90% of those were observed once. The ten largest make up 1.7% of the sample. The sample taken for sequencing was PBMCs or T cells enriched from blood (not recorded which). The receptors originated from a middle-aged woman who had recovered from COVID-19.

The chain uses TRBV4-1 and TRBJ2-7, with D maybe TRBD2 (6 bases). The CDR3 is 14 amino acids. Germline V CDR1 and CDR2: MGHRA, YSYEKL. Trimming pared 1 base from V and 3 bases from J, leaving 10 bases between. CDR3 amino acids: CASSQAWRDYEQYF. The CDR3 bases are TGCGCCAGCAGCCAAGCCTGGAGGGACTACGAGCAGTACTTC.

This sequence joins TRBV11-2 and TRBJ2-5; possible D gene TRBD1, 5 bases. Trimming pared 5 bases from V and 1 base from J, leaving 11 bases between. The CDR3 has 14 residues. The germline CDR1 and CDR2 sequences are SGHAT and FQNNGV. The CDR3 reads CASSAQVAQETQYF. CDR3 DNA: TGTGCCAGCAGCGCACAGGTGGCCCAAGAGACCCAGTACTTC. Full variable domain (missing parts from reference TRBV11-2 and TRBJ2-5): EAGVAQSPRYKIIEKRQSVAFWCNPISGHATLYWYQQILGQGPKLLIQFQNNGVVDDSQLPKDRFSAERLKGVDSTLKIQPAKLEDSAVYLCASSAQVAQETQYFGPGTRLLVL.

The chain employs TRBV6-1 and TRBJ2-7; TRBD2 might be the D (6 bases). Germline CDR1 reads MNHNS; CDR2 reads SASEGT. V lost 2 bases to trimming and J lost 7 bases, with 18 bases between them. The CDR3 contains 15 residues. CDR3 sequence (DNA): TGTGCCAGCAGTGAACCGGGGGTGGCAGTGGGGGAGCAGTACTTC. It is translated as CASSEPGVAVGEQYF.

The rearrangement uses TRBV20-1 and TRBJ2-1, with a weak D call TRBD1 (6 bases). V lost 5 bases, J lost 11 bases, and 10 bases lay in between. The CDR3 loop spans 10 amino acids. Germline V gene data show CDR1 as DFQATT and CDR2 as SNEGSKA (reference sequence). CDR3 protein: CSAVGQKQFF. DNA for the CDR3: TGCAGTGCTGTTGGACAGAAGCAGTTCTTC.

The chain combines TRBV21-1 with TRBJ2-7; no DNA check was done on the table's D call, TRBD1. TRBV21-1 is annotated as a pseudogene. The CDR3 totals 14 residues. The CDR3 nucleotides read TGTGCCAGCATCGACAGGGAACCATCCTACGAGCAGTACTTC. Its translation: CASIDREPSYEQYF.

This clone was counted a single time. The gene calls are TRBV6-5 and TRBJ1-5; possibly TRBD1 for D (5 bases). The length of the CDR3 is 15 residues. From germline, CDR1 is MNHEY and CDR2 SVGAGI. V lost 7 bases and J lost 6, with 19 bases in between. The CDR3 nucleotides are TGTGCCAGCACTACGGGGGAAGGGTTTCGTCAGCCCCAGCATTTT. The encoded protein is CASTTGEGFRQPQHF.

The rearrangement links TRBV6-1 to TRBJ1-2; tentative D call: TRBD1 (6 bases). V dropped 2 bases and J dropped 4 bases, with 11 bases sitting between them. Per germline, CDR1 MNHNS and CDR2 SASEGT. This CDR3 is 14 amino acids long. The CDR3 region is CASSEIGRGYGYTF. CDR3 coding DNA: TGTGCCAGCAGTGAAATAGGCAGGGGCTATGGCTACACCTTC.